The 2 T cell receptor beta chains given below trace back to one sample, sequenced in a study of identical twins. TCRdb called the 5' RACE reads again in MiXCR, with one record for every CDR3 protein. The table has some 900,000 distinct CDR3 sequences, around 12% seen once; the top ten hold around 1.6%. These same records also appear under a second study, on yellow fever vaccine responses in identical twins.

The sample consisted of PBMCs. These receptors all stem from a woman aged 18 to 35 in good health.

This clonotype occurred many times. V gene TRBV5-6 combines with J gene TRBJ1-6; no definite D call. The CDR3 sequence is 13 residues long. The germline V gene has CDR1 SGHDT and CDR2 YYEEEE. Deletions cut 4 bases from V and 3 bases from J, with 5 bases between. In DNA form, the CDR3 reads TGTGCCAGCAGCCGGGGCTATAATTCACCCCTCCACTTT. Translating gives CASSRGYNSPLHF.

This clonotype was observed a handful of times. The chain has TRBV3-1 and TRBJ2-7; D is ambiguous. The CDR3 contains 12 residues. Germline V lookup: CDR1 LGHDT, CDR2 YNNKEL (reference sequence). V was cut by 0 bases and J by 12 bases, with 12 bases left in between. CDR3 in DNA: TGTGCCAGCAGCCAAGATCTCGAGGCGGCGTACTTC. This translates into CASSQDLEAAYF.